What follows are 32 T cell receptor beta chains derived from one specimen sequenced in a study of radiation and T cells in renal cell carcinoma. Time point in this sample: baseline pretreatment blood. Treatment of the sample: 15 Gy SBRT to primary tumor, nephrectomy 4 weeks later. Produced via immunoSEQ multiplex PCR; TCRdb's table is partial and in-frame only. This sample has 100,000 to 150,000 clones, with around 83% found just once. The sample here was blood, taken from a patient whose treatment included radiotherapy and nephrectomy. Receptor source: a woman in her sixties or seventies with renal cell carcinoma.

V usage is TRBV6-5 and J usage is TRBJ2-7; no reliable D call. This CDR3 has 13 residues. V was pared by 5 bases and J by 5 bases, with 13 bases between. From germline, CDR1 is MNHEY and CDR2 SVGAGI. CDR3 loop: CASSPGISHEQYF. CDR3 coding DNA: TGTGCCAGCAGTCCCGGTATAAGCCACGAGCAGTACTTC.

The V call is TRBV4-1, the J call TRBJ2-6, with no clear D. The CDR3 consists of 17 residues. In germline, CDR1 is MGHRA, CDR2 YSYEKL. The V end was cut by 1 base, the J end by 0 bases, with 10 bases between. CDR3 sequence: CASSQAGGFSGANVLTF. The CDR3 DNA is TGCGCCAGCAGCCAAGCGGGTGGCTTCTCTGGGGCCAACGTCCTGACTTTC.

The chain carries TRBV6-5 and TRBJ1-2; D not resolved. The CDR3 contains 13 residues. Germline loops: CDR1 MNHEY, CDR2 SVGAGI. V was clipped by 0 bases and J by 4 bases, with 6 bases between them. Here the CDR3 DNA reads TGTGCCAGCAGTTACTCCCCAGGCTATGGCTACACCTTC. Protein sequence: CASSYSPGYGYTF.

V is TRBV27 and J is TRBJ1-1, with 9 bases aligning to TRBD1. The CDR3 loop spans 17 amino acids. In germline, CDR1 is MNHEY, CDR2 SMNVEV (reference sequence). V dropped 5 bases and J dropped 0; count of bases not matched to a gene: 10. Here the CDR3 reads CASSPGTGIIMNTEAFF. CDR3 DNA: TGTGCCAGCAGTCCGGGGACAGGGATTATCATGAACACTGAAGCTTTCTTT.

The gene calls are TRBV7-9 and TRBJ1-1; D unresolved. Germline V gene lookup returns CDR1 SEHNR and CDR2 FQNEAQ (reference sequence). The V end was cut by 3 bases, the J end by 7 bases, with 18 bases between. CDR3 length: 15 residues. CDR3 coding DNA: TGTGCCAGCAGCTTCGGAAGGCTGGCGGAGGGTGAAGCTTTCTTT. Its translation is CASSFGRLAEGEAFF.

The chain is built from TRBV5-1 and TRBJ2-7, with a possible D match to TRBD1 (6 bases). The germline V gene encodes CDR1 SGHRS and CDR2 YFSETQ. The V end lost 2 bases, the J end lost 2 bases, and 11 bases lay between the germline ends. The length of the CDR3 is 14 residues. The CDR3 is CASSFEQGTYEQYF. Here the CDR3 DNA reads TGCGCCAGCAGCTTTGAACAGGGCACCTACGAGCAGTACTTC.

This clone was seen a single time. The chain employs TRBV2 and TRBJ2-1; 10 nucleotides line up with TRBD1. CDR1 is SNHLY, CDR2 FYNNEI, per germline. The ends lost 6 bases at V and 3 bases at J; junction bases unmatched: 5. The CDR3 covers 15 residues. CDR3 DNA: TGTGCCAGCAGAGGGACAGGGGCCCTCTACAATGAGCAGTTCTTC. It codes for CASRGTGALYNEQFF.

The sample holds one count of this clone. This sequence joins TRBV19 and TRBJ2-2; 7 nucleotides match TRBD2. The CDR3 has 16 amino acids. The germline CDR1 and CDR2 sequences are LNHDA and SQIVND (reference sequence). J lost 3 bases, V lost 2 bases, and 6 bases had no gene match. For the CDR3, the DNA is TGTGCCAGTAGTATAATTGGGGGGGTAGACACCGGGGAGCTGTTTTTT. Translated: CASSIIGGVDTGELFF.

The chain employs TRBV21-1 and TRBJ2-1; the table calls TRBD2, which could not be checked here. TRBV21-1 is a pseudogene locus. The CDR3 covers 14 residues. This CDR3 is CASSKGCGYNEQFF. CDR3 DNA: TGTGCCAGCAGCAAAGGATGCGGATACAATGAGCAGTTCTTC.

The CDR3 is CASSRPGYEQYF. For the CDR3, the DNA is TGTGCCAGCAGTCGTCCGGGATACGAGCAGTACTTC. The chain joins TRBV28 to TRBJ2-7; D is possibly TRBD2 (5 bases). The CDR3 totals 12 residues. V shed 5 bases and J shed 4 bases, with 9 bases lying between them. The germline CDR1 and CDR2 sequences are MDHEN and SYDVKM.

The gene calls are TRBV28 and TRBJ2-7; D possibly corresponds to TRBD1 (6 bases). CDR1 is MDHEN and CDR2 is SYDVKM in the germline V gene. Trimming removed 5 bases at V and 4 bases at J, with 18 bases between. The CDR3 has 15 residues. CDR3 nucleotide sequence: TGTGCCAGCAGTCCCACCGGCGGCAGGGGTTACGAGCAGTACTTC. Protein sequence: CASSPTGGRGYEQYF.

The V and J genes are TRBV2 and TRBJ1-6; D is possibly TRBD1 (5 bases). The CDR3 has 10 amino acids. Trimming stripped 4 bases from V and 16 bases from J, with 8 bases between. Germline V gives CDR1 SNHLY, CDR2 FYNNEI. The CDR3 sequence is CASSAGELHF. The CDR3 DNA reads TGTGCCAGCAGTGCGGGGGAACTCCACTTT.

This clone was seen at least ten times. The chain uses TRBV15 and TRBJ1-2, with D maybe TRBD1 (5 bases). The V gene lost 3 bases and the J gene lost 3 bases, with 8 bases spanning the gap. Germline lookup yields CDR1 LNHNV and CDR2 YYDKDF (reference sequence). The CDR3 is 13 residues long. CDR3: CATSSSRDYGYTF. The CDR3 DNA is TGTGCCACCAGCAGCAGCAGGGACTATGGCTACACCTTC.

This chain links TRBV11-1 with TRBJ2-5; D unclear. Trimming left V 5 bases short and J 5 bases short, with 6 bases between. This CDR3 has 11 amino acids. The germline CDR1 and CDR2 sequences are SGHAT and FQDESV (reference sequence). This chain's CDR3 is CASSPAETQYF. The CDR3 DNA follows: TGTGCCAGCAGCCCCGCGGAGACCCAGTACTTC.

The chain joins TRBV7-2 to TRBJ1-2; D is perhaps TRBD1 (6 bases). The V gene's germline CDR1 is SGHTA and CDR2 FQGNSA. This CDR3 has 13 residues. The V and J ends lost 4 bases and 2 bases respectively, with 8 bases between them. CDR3 sequence reads: CASSSDSNYGYTF. In DNA, the CDR3 is TGTGCCAGCAGCTCGGACAGCAACTATGGCTACACCTTC. The variable domain in full, with the rest retrieved from reference TRBV7-2 and TRBJ1-2, is GAGVSQSPSNKVTEKGKDVELRCDPISGHTALYWYRQSLGQGLEFLIYFQGNSAPDKSGLPSDRFSAERTGGSVSTLTIQRTQQEDSAVYLCASSSDSNYGYTFGSGTRLTVV.

This clone was picked up a small number of times. The chain uses TRBV6-5 and TRBJ2-5; 9 positions match TRBD2. The CDR3 has 14 amino acids. The J segment lost 5 bases and the V segment lost 8 bases, leaving 9 bases of the junction unmatched. The germline gives CDR1 MNHEY, CDR2 SVGAGI. As DNA, the CDR3 is TGTGCCAGCTTTGCGGGAGGGATATCGGAGACCCAGTACTTC. This codes for CASFAGGISETQYF.

The chain joins TRBV7-9 to TRBJ2-1, with unresolved D. From germline, CDR1 is SEHNR and CDR2 FQNEAQ (reference sequence). The CDR3 sequence is 15 residues long. Deletions cut 3 bases from V and 6 bases from J, with 15 bases between. The CDR3 nucleotides are TGTGCCAGCAGCTTGGGCGGATTCCCCTTCAATGAGCAGTTCTTC. This sequence encodes CASSLGGFPFNEQFF.

In its sample, this clone was seen once. The V and J genes are TRBV18 and TRBJ1-4, with TRBD1 matching over 7 bases. Losses at the gene ends were 3 bases for V and 4 bases for J; bases not matched to a gene: 8. CDR1 is KGHSH and CDR2 is LQKENI in the germline V gene. The CDR3 loop spans 16 amino acids. The CDR3 DNA sequence: TGTGCCAGCTCACCCGAGACAGGGCCACTTAATGAAAAACTGTTTTTT. Translated: CASSPETGPLNEKLFF.

V and J are TRBV7-3 and TRBJ2-2; D is possibly TRBD2 (6 bases). CDR3 size: 17 residues. V was shortened by 5 bases and J by 4 bases, with 20 bases between the two germline ends. CDR1 SGHTA and CDR2 FQGTGA come from the germline V gene. Here the CDR3 reads CASSPSTGAEGTGELFF. As DNA, the CDR3 is TGTGCCAGCAGCCCCTCCACAGGAGCGGAGGGCACCGGGGAGCTGTTTTTT.

The rearrangement uses TRBV18 and TRBJ2-3, with no clear D. This CDR3 contains 16 residues. CDR1 is KGHSH, CDR2 LQKENI, per germline. Trimming shortened V by 5 bases and J by 0 bases, and 15 bases separated the two germline ends. The CDR3 sequence is CASSSYSPASTDTQYF. The CDR3, as DNA: TGTGCCAGCTCATCATACAGTCCTGCCAGCACAGATACGCAGTATTTT.

This chain links TRBV29-1 with TRBJ1-3, with D perhaps TRBD1 (6 bases). This CDR3 spans 15 amino acids. V dropped 7 bases and J dropped 0 bases, with 16 bases sitting between them. Germline V lookup: CDR1 SQVTM, CDR2 ANQGSEA. The CDR3 loop is CSAGAGSNSGNTIYF. The CDR3 DNA is TGCAGCGCGGGGGCCGGGTCCAACTCTGGAAACACCATATATTTT.

The chain is built from TRBV6-5 and TRBJ1-1; tentatively, D is TRBD1 (6 bases). Germline V gene sequence: CDR1 MNHEY, CDR2 SVGAGI. CDR3 length equals 15 residues. The V gene lost 3 bases and the J gene lost 5 bases, with 16 bases spanning the gap. CDR3 sequence (DNA): TGTGCCAGCAGTTATACCCAAGGGGGTGGGACTGAAGCTTTCTTT. This encodes CASSYTQGGGTEAFF.

The chain is built from TRBV27 and TRBJ1-3; weak D call: TRBD1 (6 bases). The germline gives CDR1 MNHEY, CDR2 SMNVEV (reference sequence). This CDR3 has 17 residues. V lost 6 bases and J 0 bases, leaving 18 bases between the germline ends. CDR3 loop: CASSKITGLNSGNTIYF. CDR3 coding DNA: TGTGCCAGCAGCAAGATAACAGGGCTGAACTCTGGAAACACCATATATTTT.

The V call is TRBV27, the J call TRBJ1-1; 12 bases map to TRBD1. CDR3 size: 18 residues. The germline V gene has CDR1 MNHEY and CDR2 SMNVEV (reference sequence). V gave up 0 bases and J gave up 3 bases; unmatched junction bases: 8. CDR3 residues: CASSLSGTGGIGDTEAFF. In nucleotides, the CDR3 is TGTGCCAGCAGTTTATCCGGGACAGGGGGCATCGGGGACACTGAAGCTTTCTTT.

The chain has TRBV15 and TRBJ2-7; the match to TRBD1 covers 7 bases. The V and J ends lost 6 bases and 2 bases, in that order; junction bases with no gene match: 7. Germline CDR1 reads LNHNV; CDR2 reads YYDKDF (reference sequence). The CDR3 sequence is 14 residues long. Here the CDR3 reads CATSPPDRPYEQYF. The CDR3 nucleotides are TGTGCCACCAGTCCCCCGGACAGGCCCTACGAGCAGTACTTC.

This chain uses TRBV6-5 with TRBJ2-7, with D perhaps TRBD1 (5 bases). Trimming pared 4 bases from V and 6 bases from J, leaving 16 bases between. The germline V gene has CDR1 MNHEY and CDR2 SVGAGI. The CDR3 sequence is 14 residues long. The CDR3 DNA reads TGTGCCAGCAGTTTCCGGGTAGGGGTCTTCGAGCAGTACTTC. Its translation: CASSFRVGVFEQYF.

The sample holds a few counts of this clone. V gene TRBV5-4 combines with J gene TRBJ2-5; D remains ambiguous. This CDR3 contains 14 residues. The germline CDR1 and CDR2 sequences are SGHNT and YYREEE (reference sequence). Deletions cut 4 bases from V and 7 bases from J, with 17 bases between. The CDR3 spells CASSQAPDQMTQYF. CDR3 DNA: TGTGCCAGCAGCCAGGCCCCAGACCAGATGACCCAGTACTTC.

The rearrangement joins TRBV28 to TRBJ2-7; TRBD2 agrees at 12 bases. The CDR3 spans 14 residues. Germline assignment: CDR1 MDHEN and CDR2 SYDVKM. The J segment lost 4 bases and the V segment lost 7 bases, leaving 5 bases of the junction unmatched. The CDR3 DNA is TGTGCCAGCACCCTACTAGCGGGAGGTTACGAGCAGTACTTC. It codes for CASTLLAGGYEQYF. The whole variable domain, filled in from reference TRBV28 and TRBJ2-7, reads DVKVTQSSRYLVKRTGEKVFLECVQDMDHENMFWYRQDPGLGLRLIYFSYDVKMKEKGDIPEGYSVSREKKERFSLILESASTNQTSMYLCASTLLAGGYEQYFGPGTRLTVT.

This rearrangement joins TRBV30 to TRBJ2-7; the D is unclear. The germline V gene has CDR1 GTSNPN and CDR2 SVGIG (reference sequence). The germline V and J ends were trimmed by 0 bases and 6 bases, with 18 bases remaining between them. This CDR3 is built from 15 residues. The CDR3: CAWSVRTTTPTEQYF. DNA for the CDR3: TGTGCCTGGAGTGTACGAACAACCACCCCAACCGAGCAGTACTTC.

The chain carries TRBV9 and TRBJ2-7, with D perhaps matching TRBD1 (6 bases). Per germline, CDR1 SGDLS and CDR2 YYNGEE. The CDR3 is 15 residues long. The ends were cut back, 0 bases at V and 5 bases at J, with 15 bases in the middle. The CDR3: CASSVAGTGDNEQYF. For the CDR3, the DNA is TGTGCCAGCAGCGTAGCTGGGACCGGGGACAACGAGCAGTACTTC.

This clone was detected a few times. The chain combines TRBV19 with TRBJ1-1; 8 bases align to TRBD1. The CDR3 totals 14 residues. Per germline, CDR1 LNHDA and CDR2 SQIVND (reference sequence). The V and J ends lost 6 bases and 5 bases, in that order; junction bases with no gene match: 8. CDR3 region: CASSPQGDGTEAFF. The CDR3 DNA sequence: TGTGCCAGTAGCCCACAGGGGGATGGAACTGAAGCTTTCTTT.

This chain connects TRBV9 to TRBJ2-3, with 8 positions matching TRBD2. The CDR3 has 16 residues. The V gene end was trimmed by 0 bases and the J gene end by 2 bases; junction bases not matched to a gene: 5. Germline values: CDR1 SGDLS, CDR2 YYNGEE. CDR3 sequence reads: CASSVGVAGTTDTQYF. In DNA, the CDR3 is TGTGCCAGCAGCGTAGGGGTAGCGGGAACCACAGATACGCAGTATTTT.